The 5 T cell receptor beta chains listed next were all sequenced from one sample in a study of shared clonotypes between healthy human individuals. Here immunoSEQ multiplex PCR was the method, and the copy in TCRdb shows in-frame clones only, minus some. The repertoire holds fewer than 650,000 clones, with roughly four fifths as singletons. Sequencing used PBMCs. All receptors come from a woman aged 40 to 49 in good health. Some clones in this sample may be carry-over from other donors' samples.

CDR3 amino acids: CSVEVDRAYYGYTF. Written as DNA, the CDR3 is TGCAGCGTTGAAGTCGACAGGGCGTATTATGGCTACACCTTC. The J gene is TRBJ1-2, the V gene TRBV29-1; 7 positions match TRBD1. Per germline, CDR1 SQVTM and CDR2 ANQGSEA. J was trimmed by 5 bases and V by 1 base; bases with no gene match: 7. The CDR3 is 14 amino acids.

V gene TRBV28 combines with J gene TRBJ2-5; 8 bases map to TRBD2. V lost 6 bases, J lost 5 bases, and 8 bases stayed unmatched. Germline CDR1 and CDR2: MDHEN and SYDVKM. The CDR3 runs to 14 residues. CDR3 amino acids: CASRSGLGVETQYF. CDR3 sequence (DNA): TGTGCCAGCAGGTCGGGACTAGGGGTGGAGACCCAGTACTTC.

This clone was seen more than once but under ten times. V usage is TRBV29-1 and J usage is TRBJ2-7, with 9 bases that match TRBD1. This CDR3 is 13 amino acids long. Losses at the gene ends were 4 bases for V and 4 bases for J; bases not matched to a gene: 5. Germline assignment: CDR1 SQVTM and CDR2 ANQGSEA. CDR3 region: CSVVGQGSYEQYF. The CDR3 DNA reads TGCAGCGTTGTGGGACAGGGCTCTTACGAGCAGTACTTC.

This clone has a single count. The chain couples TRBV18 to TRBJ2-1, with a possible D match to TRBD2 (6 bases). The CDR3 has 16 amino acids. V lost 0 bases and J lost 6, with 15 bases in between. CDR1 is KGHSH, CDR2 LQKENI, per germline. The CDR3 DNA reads TGTGCCAGCTCACCACCAGGTGTACTAGCAATCAATGAGCAGTTCTTC. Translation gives CASSPPGVLAINEQFF.

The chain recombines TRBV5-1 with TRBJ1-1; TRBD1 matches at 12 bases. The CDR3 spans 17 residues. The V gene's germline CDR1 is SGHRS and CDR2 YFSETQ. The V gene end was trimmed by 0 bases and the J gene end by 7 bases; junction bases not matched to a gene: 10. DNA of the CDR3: TGCGCCAGCAGCTTGGAGCCTCCGGGACAGGGGGCGGTTGAAGCTTTCTTT. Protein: CASSLEPPGQGAVEAFF.